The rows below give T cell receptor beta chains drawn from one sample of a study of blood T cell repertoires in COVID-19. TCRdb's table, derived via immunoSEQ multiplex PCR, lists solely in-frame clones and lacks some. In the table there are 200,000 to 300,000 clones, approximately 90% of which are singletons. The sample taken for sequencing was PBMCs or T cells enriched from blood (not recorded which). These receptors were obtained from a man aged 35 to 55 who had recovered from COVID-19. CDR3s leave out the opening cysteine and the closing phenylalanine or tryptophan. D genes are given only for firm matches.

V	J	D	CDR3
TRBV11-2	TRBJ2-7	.	ASSLPGAGGEQY
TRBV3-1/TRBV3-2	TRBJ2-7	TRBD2	ASSQATAGGPAEQY
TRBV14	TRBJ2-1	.	ASSQGPSSRF
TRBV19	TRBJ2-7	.	ASSIAAGVSYEQY
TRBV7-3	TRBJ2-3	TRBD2	ASSRSGTSVTDTQY
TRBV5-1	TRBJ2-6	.	ASSPGQHSGANVLT
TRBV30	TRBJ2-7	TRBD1	AWTPGQGYEQY
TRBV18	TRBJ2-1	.	ASSPQNRDILRDEQF
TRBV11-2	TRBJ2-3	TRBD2	ASSLDRLGTTDTQY
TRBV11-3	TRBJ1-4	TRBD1	ASSSLHDRGDEKLF
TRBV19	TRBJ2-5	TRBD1	ASSRQGVLRETQY
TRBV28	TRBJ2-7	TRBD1	ASSSRARQGRDEQY
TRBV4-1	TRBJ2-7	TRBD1	ASSQDNRGREQY
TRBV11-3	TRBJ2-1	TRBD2	ASSFVPGGSSYNEQF
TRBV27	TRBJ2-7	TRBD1	ASSSGTGFYEQY
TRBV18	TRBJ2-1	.	ASSPGRNEQF
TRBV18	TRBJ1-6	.	ASSPPTGRGGSPLH
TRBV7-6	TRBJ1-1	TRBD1	ASSRRTGEANTEAF
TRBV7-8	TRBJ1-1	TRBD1	ASSLQGVSLNTEAF
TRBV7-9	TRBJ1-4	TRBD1	ASSYGQGPNEKLF
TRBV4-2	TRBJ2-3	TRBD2	ASSRQEGLAVTDTQY
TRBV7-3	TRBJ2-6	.	ASSQLSYSGANVLT
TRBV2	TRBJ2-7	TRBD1	ASSPVDRGYEQY
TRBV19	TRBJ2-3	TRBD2	ASIGPPVGLADINTDTQY
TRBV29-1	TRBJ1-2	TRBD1	SVRDRTDYGYT
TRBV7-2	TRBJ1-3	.	ASSLVNVGGAGNTIY
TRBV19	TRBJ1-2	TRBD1	ASSIHGTGSNYGYT
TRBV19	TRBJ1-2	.	ASTARVLDYGYT
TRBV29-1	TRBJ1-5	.	SVGGGNQPQH
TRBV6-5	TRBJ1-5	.	ASSRTGNQPQH
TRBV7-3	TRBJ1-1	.	ASSLTATAGGTEAF
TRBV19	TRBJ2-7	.	ASSIGREVPAYEQY
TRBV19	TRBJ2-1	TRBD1	ASRARDRALGEQF
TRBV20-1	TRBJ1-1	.	SARDRGSAF
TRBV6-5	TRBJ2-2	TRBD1	ASSYRQGYTGELF
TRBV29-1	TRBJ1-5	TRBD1	SVRGTGGDNQPQH
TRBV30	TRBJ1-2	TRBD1	AWSVLGTGSGYT
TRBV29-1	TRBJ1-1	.	SVDRNTEAF
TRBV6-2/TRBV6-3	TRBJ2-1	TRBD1	ASGPGTGIYNEQF
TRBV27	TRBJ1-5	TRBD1	ASSLGQGTDQPQH
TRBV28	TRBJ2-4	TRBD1	ASRAWTGKNIQY
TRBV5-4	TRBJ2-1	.	ASSFRNEQF
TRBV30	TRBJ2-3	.	AWSWASRSDTQY
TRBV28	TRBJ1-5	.	ASRPKAGPSNQPQH
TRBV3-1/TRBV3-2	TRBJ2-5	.	ASSTRLTPQETQY
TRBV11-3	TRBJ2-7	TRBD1	ASNPGQGTYEQY
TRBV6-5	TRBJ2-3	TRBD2	ASSRLAGFTDTQY
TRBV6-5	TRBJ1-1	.	ASSYGQLNTEAF
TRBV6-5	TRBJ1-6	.	ASRIPESPLH
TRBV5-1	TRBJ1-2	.	ASSLDGSGGAYGYT
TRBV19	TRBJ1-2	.	ASSMGRVNYGYT
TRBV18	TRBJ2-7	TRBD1	ASSPRGTGEGEQY
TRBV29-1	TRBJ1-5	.	SVPSLVKGVDQPQH
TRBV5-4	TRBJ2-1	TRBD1	ASRSPGTGGNEQF